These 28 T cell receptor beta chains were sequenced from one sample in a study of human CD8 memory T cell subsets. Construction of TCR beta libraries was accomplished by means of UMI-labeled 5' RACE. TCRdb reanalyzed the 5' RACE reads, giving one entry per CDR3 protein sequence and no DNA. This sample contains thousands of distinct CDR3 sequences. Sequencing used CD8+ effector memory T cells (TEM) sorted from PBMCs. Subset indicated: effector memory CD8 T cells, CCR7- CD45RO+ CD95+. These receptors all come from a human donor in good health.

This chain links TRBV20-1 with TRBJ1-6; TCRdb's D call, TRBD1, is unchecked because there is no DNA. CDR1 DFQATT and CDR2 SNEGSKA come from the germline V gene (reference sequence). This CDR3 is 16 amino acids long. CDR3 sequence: CSARETGQPYNSPLHF.

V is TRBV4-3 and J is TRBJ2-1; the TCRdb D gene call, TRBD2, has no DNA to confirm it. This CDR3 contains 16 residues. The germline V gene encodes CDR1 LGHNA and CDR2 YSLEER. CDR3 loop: CASSLRTSGSYNEQFF.

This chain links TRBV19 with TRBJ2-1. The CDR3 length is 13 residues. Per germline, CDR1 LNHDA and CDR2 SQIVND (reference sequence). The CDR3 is CASSIIQYNEQFF.

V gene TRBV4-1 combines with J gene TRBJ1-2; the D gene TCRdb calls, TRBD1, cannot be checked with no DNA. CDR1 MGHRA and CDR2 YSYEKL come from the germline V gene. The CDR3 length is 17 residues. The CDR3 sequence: CASSAGTAVTDIYGYTF.

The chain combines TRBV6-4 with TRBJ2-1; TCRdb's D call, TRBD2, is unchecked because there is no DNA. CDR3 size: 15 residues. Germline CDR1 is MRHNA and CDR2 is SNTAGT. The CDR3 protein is CASSDASGAYNEQFF.

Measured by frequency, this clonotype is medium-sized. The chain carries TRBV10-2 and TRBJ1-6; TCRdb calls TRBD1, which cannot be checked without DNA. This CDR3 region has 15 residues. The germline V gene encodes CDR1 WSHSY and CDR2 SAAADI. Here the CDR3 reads CASKDWGHDNSPLHF.

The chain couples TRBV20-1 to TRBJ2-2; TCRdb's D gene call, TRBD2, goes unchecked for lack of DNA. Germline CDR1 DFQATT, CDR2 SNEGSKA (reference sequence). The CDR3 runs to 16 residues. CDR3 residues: CSARPPLAGDTGELFF.

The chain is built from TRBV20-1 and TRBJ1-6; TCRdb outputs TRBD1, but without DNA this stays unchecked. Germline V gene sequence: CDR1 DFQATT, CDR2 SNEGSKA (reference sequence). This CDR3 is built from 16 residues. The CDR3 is CSARDVRGTENSPLHF.

The CDR3 here is CASSGTSSSYNEQFF. The chain uses TRBV10-1 and TRBJ2-1; TCRdb's D call of TRBD1 is untestable without DNA. The CDR3 consists of 15 residues. Germline CDR1 WNHNN, CDR2 SYGVQD (reference sequence).

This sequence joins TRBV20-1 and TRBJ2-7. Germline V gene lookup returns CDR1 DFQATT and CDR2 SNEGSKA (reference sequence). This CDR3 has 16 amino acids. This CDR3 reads CSARGALAGSPYEQYF.

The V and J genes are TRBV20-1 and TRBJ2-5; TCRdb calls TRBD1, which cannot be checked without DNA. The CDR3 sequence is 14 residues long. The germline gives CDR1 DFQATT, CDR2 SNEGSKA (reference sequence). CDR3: CSARSPGGAETQYF.

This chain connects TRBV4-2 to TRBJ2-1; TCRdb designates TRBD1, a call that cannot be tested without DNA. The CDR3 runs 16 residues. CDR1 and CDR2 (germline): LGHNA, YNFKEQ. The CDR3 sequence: CASSQDRGQGADEQFF.

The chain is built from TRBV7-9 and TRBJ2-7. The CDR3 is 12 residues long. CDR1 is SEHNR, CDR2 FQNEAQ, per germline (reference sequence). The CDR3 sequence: CASSLAPTKQYF.

The CDR3 sequence is CASSRNLAGEADTQYF. The chain is built from TRBV4-3 and TRBJ2-3; TCRdb returns TRBD2, unconfirmable since there is no DNA. CDR1 is LGHNA and CDR2 is YSLEER in the germline V gene. This CDR3 spans 16 amino acids.

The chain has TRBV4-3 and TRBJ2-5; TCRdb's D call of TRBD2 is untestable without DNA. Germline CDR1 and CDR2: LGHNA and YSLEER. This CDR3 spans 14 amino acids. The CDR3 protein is CASSLGLAQETQYF.

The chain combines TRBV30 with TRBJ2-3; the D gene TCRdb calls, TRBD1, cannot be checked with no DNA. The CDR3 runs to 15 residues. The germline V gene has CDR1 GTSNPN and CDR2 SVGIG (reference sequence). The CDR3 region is CAWSVTGDNTDTQYF.

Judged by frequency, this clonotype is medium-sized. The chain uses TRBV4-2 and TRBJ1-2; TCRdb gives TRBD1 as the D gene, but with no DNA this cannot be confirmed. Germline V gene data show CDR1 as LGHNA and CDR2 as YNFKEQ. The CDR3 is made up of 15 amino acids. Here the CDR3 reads CASSHDRDRGGGYTF.

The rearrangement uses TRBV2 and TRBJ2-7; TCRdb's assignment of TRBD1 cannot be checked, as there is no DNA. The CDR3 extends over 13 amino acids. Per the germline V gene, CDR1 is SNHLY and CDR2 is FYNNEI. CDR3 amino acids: CASSDRVSYEQYF.

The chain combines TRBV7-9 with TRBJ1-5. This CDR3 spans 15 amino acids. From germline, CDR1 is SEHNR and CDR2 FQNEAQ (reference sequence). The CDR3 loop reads CASSLGEYSNQPQHF.

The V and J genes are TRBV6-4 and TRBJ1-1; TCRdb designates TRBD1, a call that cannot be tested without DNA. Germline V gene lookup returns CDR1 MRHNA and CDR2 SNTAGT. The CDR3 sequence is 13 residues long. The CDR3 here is CASSAGENTEAFF.

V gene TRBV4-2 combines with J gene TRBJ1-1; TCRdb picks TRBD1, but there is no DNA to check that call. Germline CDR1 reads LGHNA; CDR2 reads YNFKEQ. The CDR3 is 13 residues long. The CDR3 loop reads CASSPPGVPGAFF.

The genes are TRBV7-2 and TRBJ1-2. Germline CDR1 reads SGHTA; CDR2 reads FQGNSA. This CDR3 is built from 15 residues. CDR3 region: CASSSRAYNPYGYTF.

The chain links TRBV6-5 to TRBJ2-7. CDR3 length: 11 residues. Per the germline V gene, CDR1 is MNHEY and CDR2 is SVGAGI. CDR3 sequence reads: CASSAGYEQYF.

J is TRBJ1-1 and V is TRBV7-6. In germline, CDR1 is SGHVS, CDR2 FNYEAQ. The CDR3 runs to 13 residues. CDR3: CASSLLWGTEAFF. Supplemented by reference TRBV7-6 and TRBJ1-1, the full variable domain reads GAGVSQSPRYKVTKRGQDVALRCDPISGHVSLYWYRQALGQGPEFLTYFNYEAQQDKSGLPNDRFSAERPEGSISTLTIQRTEQRDSAMYRCASSLLWGTEAFFGQGTRLTVV.

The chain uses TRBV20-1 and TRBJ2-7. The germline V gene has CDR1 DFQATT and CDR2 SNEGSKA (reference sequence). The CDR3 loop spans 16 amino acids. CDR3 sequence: CSARNLLAGSSYEQYF.

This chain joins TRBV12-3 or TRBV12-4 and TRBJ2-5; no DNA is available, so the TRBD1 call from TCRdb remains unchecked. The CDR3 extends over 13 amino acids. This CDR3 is CASTTTGKETQYF.

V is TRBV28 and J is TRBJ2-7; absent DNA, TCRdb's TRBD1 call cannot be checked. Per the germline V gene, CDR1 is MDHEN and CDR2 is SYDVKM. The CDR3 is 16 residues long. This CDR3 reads CASSLPPGQSSYEQYF.

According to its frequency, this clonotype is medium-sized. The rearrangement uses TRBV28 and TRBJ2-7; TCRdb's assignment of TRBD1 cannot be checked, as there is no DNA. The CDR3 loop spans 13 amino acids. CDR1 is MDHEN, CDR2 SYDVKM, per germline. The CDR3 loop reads CASSETTGNGQYF. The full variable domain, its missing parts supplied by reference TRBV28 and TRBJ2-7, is DVKVTQSSRYLVKRTGEKVFLECVQDMDHENMFWYRQDPGLGLRLIYFSYDVKMKEKGDIPEGYSVSREKKERFSLILESASTNQTSMYLCASSETTGNGQYFGPGTRLTVT.